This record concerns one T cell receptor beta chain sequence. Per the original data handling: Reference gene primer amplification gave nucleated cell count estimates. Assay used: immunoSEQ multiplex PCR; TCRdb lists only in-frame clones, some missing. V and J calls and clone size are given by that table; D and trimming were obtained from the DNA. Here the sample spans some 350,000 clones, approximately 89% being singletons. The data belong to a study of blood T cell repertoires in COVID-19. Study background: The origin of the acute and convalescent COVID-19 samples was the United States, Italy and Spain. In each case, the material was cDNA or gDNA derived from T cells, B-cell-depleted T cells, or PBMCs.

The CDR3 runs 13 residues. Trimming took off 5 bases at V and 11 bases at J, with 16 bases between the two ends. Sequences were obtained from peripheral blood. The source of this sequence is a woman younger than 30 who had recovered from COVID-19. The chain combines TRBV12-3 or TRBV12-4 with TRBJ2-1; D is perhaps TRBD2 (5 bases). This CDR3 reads CASSTRTGDKQFF. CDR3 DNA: TGTGCCAGCAGTACCCGGACTGGGGATAAGCAGTTCTTC.